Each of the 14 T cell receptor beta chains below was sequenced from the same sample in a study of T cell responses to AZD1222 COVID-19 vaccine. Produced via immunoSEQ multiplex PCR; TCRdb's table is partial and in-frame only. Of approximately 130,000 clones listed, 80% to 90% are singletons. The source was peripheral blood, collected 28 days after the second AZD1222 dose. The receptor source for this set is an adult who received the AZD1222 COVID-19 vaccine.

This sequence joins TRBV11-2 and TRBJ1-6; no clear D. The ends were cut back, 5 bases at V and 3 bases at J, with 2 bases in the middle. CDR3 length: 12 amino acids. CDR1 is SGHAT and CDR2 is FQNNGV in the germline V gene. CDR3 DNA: TGTGCCAGCAGCGACTATAATTCACCCCTCCACTTT. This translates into CASSDYNSPLHF. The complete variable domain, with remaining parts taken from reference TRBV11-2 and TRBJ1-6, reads EAGVAQSPRYKIIEKRQSVAFWCNPISGHATLYWYQQILGQGPKLLIQFQNNGVVDDSQLPKDRFSAERLKGVDSTLKIQPAKLEDSAVYLCASSDYNSPLHFGNGTRLTVT.

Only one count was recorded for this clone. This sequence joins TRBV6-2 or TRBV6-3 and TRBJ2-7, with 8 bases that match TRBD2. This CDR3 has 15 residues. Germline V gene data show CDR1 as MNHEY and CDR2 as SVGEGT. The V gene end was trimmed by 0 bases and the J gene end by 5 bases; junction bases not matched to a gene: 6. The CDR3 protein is CASSYSNGGADEQYF. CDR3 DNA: TGTGCCAGCAGTTACTCGAACGGGGGGGCGGACGAGCAGTACTTC.

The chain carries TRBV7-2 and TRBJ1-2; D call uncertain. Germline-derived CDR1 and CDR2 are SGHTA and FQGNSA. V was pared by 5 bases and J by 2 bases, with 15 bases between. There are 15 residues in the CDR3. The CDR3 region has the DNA TGTGCCAGCAGCCCCCCCGCAGGCAGGAACTATGGCTACACCTTC. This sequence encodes CASSPPAGRNYGYTF.

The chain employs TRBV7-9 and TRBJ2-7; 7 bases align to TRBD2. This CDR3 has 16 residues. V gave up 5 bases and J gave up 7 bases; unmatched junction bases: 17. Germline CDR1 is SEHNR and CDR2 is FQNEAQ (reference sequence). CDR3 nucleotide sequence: TGTGCCAGCAGCAGGTGGGCGGGAGAATCGGTGAGGGAGCAGTACTTC. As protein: CASSRWAGESVREQYF.

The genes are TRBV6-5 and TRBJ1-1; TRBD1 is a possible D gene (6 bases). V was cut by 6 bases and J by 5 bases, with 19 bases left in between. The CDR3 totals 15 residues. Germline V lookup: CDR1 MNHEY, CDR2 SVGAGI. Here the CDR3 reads CASRSLEQGRTEAFF. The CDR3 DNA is TGTGCCAGCAGAAGCCTGGAGCAGGGGAGGACTGAAGCTTTCTTT.

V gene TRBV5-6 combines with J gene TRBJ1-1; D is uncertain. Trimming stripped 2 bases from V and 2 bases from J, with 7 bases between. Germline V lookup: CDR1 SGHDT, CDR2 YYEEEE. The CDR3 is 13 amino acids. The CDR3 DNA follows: TGTGCCAGCAGCTTTCGGCATAACACTGAAGCTTTCTTT. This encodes CASSFRHNTEAFF.

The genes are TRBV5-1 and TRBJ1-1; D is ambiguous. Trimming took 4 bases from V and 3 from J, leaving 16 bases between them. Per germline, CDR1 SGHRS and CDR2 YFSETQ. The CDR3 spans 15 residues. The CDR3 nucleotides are TGCGCCAGCAGCCTGGTCCAGATCACCGACACTGAAGCTTTCTTT. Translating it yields CASSLVQITDTEAFF. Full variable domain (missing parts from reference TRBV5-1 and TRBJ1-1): KAGVTQTPRYLIKTRGQQVTLSCSPISGHRSVSWYQQTPGQGLQFLFEYFSETQRNKGNFPGRFSGRQFSNSRSEMNVSTLELGDSALYLCASSLVQITDTEAFFGQGTRLTVV.

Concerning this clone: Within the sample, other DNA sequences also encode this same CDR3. The CDR3 sequence is CASSLGRNTEAFF. The DNA of the CDR3 is TGTGCCAGCAGCTTAGGGAGAAACACTGAAGCTTTCTTT. J is TRBJ1-1 and V is TRBV7-2; D is uncertain. This CDR3 comprises 13 residues. Germline V gene lookup returns CDR1 SGHTA and CDR2 FQGNSA. The ends were cut back, 1 base at V and 2 bases at J, with 5 bases in the middle.

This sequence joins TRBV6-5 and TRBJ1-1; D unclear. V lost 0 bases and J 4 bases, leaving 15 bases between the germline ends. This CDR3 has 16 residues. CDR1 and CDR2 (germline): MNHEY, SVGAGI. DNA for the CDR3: TGTGCCAGCAGTTACTCGACGGGATCGGAGGGCACTGAAGCTTTCTTT. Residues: CASSYSTGSEGTEAFF.

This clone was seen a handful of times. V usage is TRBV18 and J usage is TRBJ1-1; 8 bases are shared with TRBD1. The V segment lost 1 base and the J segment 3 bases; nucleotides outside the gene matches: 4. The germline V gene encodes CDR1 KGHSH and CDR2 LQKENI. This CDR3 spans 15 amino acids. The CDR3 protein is CASSPQRQGHTEAFF. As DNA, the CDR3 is TGTGCCAGCTCACCACAACGACAGGGGCACACTGAAGCTTTCTTT.

The CDR3 spells CATASGRGGSRSSYNEQFF. The CDR3, as DNA: TGTGCCACCGCGAGCGGACGGGGAGGGTCGCGGAGCTCCTACAATGAGCAGTTCTTC. The chain uses TRBV24-1 and TRBJ2-1; 7 bases match TRBD2. CDR1 and CDR2 (germline): KGHDR, SFDVKD. Germline trimming cut 9 bases from V and 0 bases from J; bases unmatched to any gene: 19. The CDR3 is made up of 19 amino acids.

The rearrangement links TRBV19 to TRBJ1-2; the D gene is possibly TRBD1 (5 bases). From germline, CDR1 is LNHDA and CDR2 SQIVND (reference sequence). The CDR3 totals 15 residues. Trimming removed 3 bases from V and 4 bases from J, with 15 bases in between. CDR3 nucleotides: TGTGCCAGTAGTATTAGGGACTCTTTATCCTATGGCTACACCTTC. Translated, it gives CASSIRDSLSYGYTF.

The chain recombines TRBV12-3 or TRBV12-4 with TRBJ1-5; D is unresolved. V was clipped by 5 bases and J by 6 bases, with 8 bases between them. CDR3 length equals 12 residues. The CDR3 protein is CASSPLAQPQHF. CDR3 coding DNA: TGTGCCAGCAGTCCCCTGGCTCAGCCCCAGCATTTT.

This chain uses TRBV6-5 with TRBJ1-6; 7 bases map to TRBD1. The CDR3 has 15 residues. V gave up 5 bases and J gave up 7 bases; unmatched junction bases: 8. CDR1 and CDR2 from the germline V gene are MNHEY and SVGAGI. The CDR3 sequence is CASSRTTGLNSPLHF. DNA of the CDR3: TGTGCCAGCAGTAGGACGACAGGGCTCAATTCACCCCTCCACTTT.